Sequencing of this TCR beta chain was carried out in a study of blood T cell repertoires in COVID-19 (dated by TCRdb to about 2020). Study-level background: Samples from collaborators originated in the United States, Italy and Spain and spanned both the acute and convalescent phases of COVID-19. Nearly every sample came with metadata listing a de-identified subject ID, COVID-19 status, age in years and sex. The prospective study material was composed of cDNA or gDNA derived from T cells, B-cell-depleted T cells, or PBMCs. The repertoires were released in a freely available public database meant as a resource for research on the immune response to SARS-CoV-2. The dataset comprised deeply sampled blood TCRbeta repertoires from subjects exposed to, actively infected with, or recovered from COVID-19. Where HLA class I and class II types were available, the types were taken from metadata supplied by the sample provider, not from assay-based typing. Samples came from the ongoing ImmuneRACE study (first 160 participants) plus 1,254 subjects from 6 global collaborators. Overall study results and their limits: The amount of clinical and demographic metadata varied by source and participant and was provided uncurated.

Remarks on this clone: Its target antigen remains unknown. There are no base qualities to consult, and no much larger clone falls within one base.

In Seattle, one collaborating source enrolled patients while the infection was active and tracked those patients longitudinally over the course of disease. The collaborating institutions used their own protocols to collect whole blood in K2EDTA tubes. Collaborator samples were shipped for TCRbeta analysis as frozen whole blood, isolated PBMCs, or DNA extracted from either sample type. TCRbeta CDR3 regions were amplified from genomic DNA using the immunoSEQ Assay, a bias-controlled multiplex PCR. On the authors' methods: Nucleated cell counts per sample were estimated from amplification of reference gene primers within the assay. To quantify the absolute abundance of each unique TCRbeta CDR3 rearrangement, sequence reads were collapsed and filtered. Productive Simpson clonality was computed per sample as the square root of Simpson's diversity index over productive rearrangements. What TCRdb holds here is the immuneACCESS table cut down to in-frame rearrangements. Part of the clones is not present; checked against another copy, under half of the missing clones reflect an unresolved V gene, and the others are unexplained. Clonal size and the V and J genes are those of that table, whereas D and trimming came from the DNA. Within this sample are 250,000 to 300,000 clones, with approximately 90% of them counted one time only. Approximately 2.1% of the sample belongs to the ten largest clones.

Via the germline V gene, CDR1 is SGHRS and CDR2 YFSETQ. The CDR3 runs 14 residues from the cysteine to the phenylalanine. This entry keeps only the CDR3 DNA: 42 bases, framed from base 1. V trim: 4 bases; J trim: 1 base; unmatched bases: 3. Material for sequencing was peripheral blood. The V gene is TRBV5-1 and the J gene is TRBJ1-1, with TRBD1 matching 8 junction bases. This TCR was sampled from a woman in her thirties with COVID-19, enrolled during active disease. The sequenced DNA is TGCGCCAGCAGCGGACAGGGATGGAACACTGAAGCTTTCTTT. Its protein product is CASSGQGWNTEAFF.